Below, 13 T cell receptor beta chains from the same sample are listed, as sequenced in a study of blood T cell repertoires in COVID-19. Libraries were prepared by immunoSEQ multiplex PCR; TCRdb keeps only in-frame clonotypes and omits some of them. This table has 190,000 or so clones, around 90% appearing once. Specimen: PBMCs or T cells enriched from blood (not recorded which). Every receptor here comes from a man aged 25 to 40 who had recovered from COVID-19.

This clone was observed a handful of times. The genes are TRBV11-2 and TRBJ2-1, with 11 bases lining up with TRBD2. CDR1 SGHAT and CDR2 FQNNGV come from the germline V gene. The CDR3 has 19 amino acids. V lost 6 bases, J lost 1 base, and 14 bases stayed unmatched. The CDR3 DNA sequence: TGTGCCAGCAGACCTGGGGTACTAGCGGGAGTATTGTCCTACAATGAGCAGTTCTTC. The encoded protein is CASRPGVLAGVLSYNEQFF.

The genes are TRBV6-5 and TRBJ2-5; possible D gene TRBD2, 5 bases. The CDR3 has 13 amino acids. Deletions cut 6 bases from V and 3 bases from J, with 11 bases between. The germline V gene encodes CDR1 MNHEY and CDR2 SVGAGI. The CDR3 bases are TGTGCCAGCAGCCGGGATAATAAAGAGACCCAGTACTTC. It codes for CASSRDNKETQYF.

The CDR3 protein is CATSAPGQGSNQPQHF. CDR3 nucleotide sequence: TGTGCCACCAGTGCGCCGGGACAGGGGAGCAATCAGCCCCAGCATTTT. The chain couples TRBV24-1 to TRBJ1-5; 10 positions match TRBD1. Trimming at V came to 5 bases and at J to 1 base, leaving 4 bases not matched to a gene. Germline-derived CDR1 and CDR2 are KGHDR and SFDVKD. This CDR3 is 16 amino acids long.

This clone was picked up a small number of times. This chain joins TRBV10-3 and TRBJ1-3, with unresolved D. The CDR3 contains 17 residues. The V gene's germline CDR1 is ENHRY and CDR2 SYGVKD. Deletions cut 4 bases from V and 3 bases from J, with 19 bases between. CDR3 coding DNA: TGTGCCATCAGTGGCAACCTACGGAGTCTAGGTGGAAACACCATATATTTT. This codes for CAISGNLRSLGGNTIYF.

Remarks on this clone: At the DNA level, this CDR3 is encoded by other sequences in the same sample as well. The chain uses TRBV29-1 and TRBJ2-1, with 10 bases that match TRBD1. The CDR3 contains 12 residues. CDR1 SQVTM and CDR2 ANQGSEA come from the germline V gene. V gave up 6 bases and J gave up 6 bases; unmatched junction bases: 2. CDR3 DNA sequence: TGCAGCGTGGGACAGGGGACCAATGAGCAGTTCTTC. Translating it yields CSVGQGTNEQFF.

The CDR3 region is CASSQTTGASGNTIYF. CDR3 coding DNA: TGTGCCAGCAGCCAAACGACAGGGGCCTCTGGAAACACCATATATTTT. The chain employs TRBV3-1 (or the pseudogene TRBV3-2) and TRBJ1-3, with 8 nucleotides matching TRBD1. The CDR3 contains 16 residues. V dropped 2 bases and J dropped 0; count of bases not matched to a gene: 3. Germline V gene lookup returns CDR1 LGHDT and CDR2 YNNKEL (reference sequence).

The rearrangement joins TRBV4-1 to TRBJ2-1; 8 bases are shared with TRBD2. Germline V gene data show CDR1 as MGHRA and CDR2 as YSYEKL. This CDR3 is built from 15 residues. J gave up 10 bases and V 0 bases, and 8 bases lay outside the gene matches. The CDR3 loop is CASSQDLTGGLEQFF. CDR3 sequence (DNA): TGCGCCAGCAGCCAAGATCTGACGGGGGGGCTAGAGCAGTTCTTC.

The chain uses TRBV24-1 and TRBJ2-7, with D perhaps TRBD2 (5 bases). The CDR3 extends over 14 amino acids. V lost 3 bases, J lost 5 bases, and 13 bases lay in between. Germline V gives CDR1 KGHDR, CDR2 SFDVKD. CDR3 region: CATSDGQVSDEQYF. The CDR3 DNA reads TGTGCCACCAGTGATGGTCAGGTTAGCGACGAGCAGTACTTC.

The chain carries TRBV7-8 and TRBJ1-3; D unclear. Trimming removed 3 bases at V and 4 bases at J, with 4 bases between. This CDR3 comprises 12 residues. Germline lookup yields CDR1 SGHVS and CDR2 FQNEAQ. The CDR3 protein is CASSFSGNTIYF. The CDR3 nucleotides read TGTGCCAGCAGCTTTTCAGGAAACACCATATATTTT.

The chain couples TRBV2 to TRBJ2-2; 15 bases line up with TRBD2. The CDR3 has 16 amino acids. Germline values: CDR1 SNHLY, CDR2 FYNNEI. V trimming: 4 bases; J trimming: 5 bases; junction bases outside the gene matches: 2. The CDR3: CASSAGLAGGTGELFF. In DNA form, the CDR3 reads TGTGCCAGCAGTGCGGGACTAGCGGGAGGAACCGGGGAGCTGTTTTTT.

V gene TRBV7-2 combines with J gene TRBJ2-5, with D perhaps TRBD1 (6 bases). The CDR3 sequence is 17 residues long. V lost 5 bases and J 1 base, leaving 20 bases between the germline ends. Germline assignment: CDR1 SGHTA and CDR2 FQGNSA. CDR3 bases: TGTGCCAGCAGCCGCAGACGACGACAGGAATCCCAAGAGACCCAGTACTTC. Translation: CASSRRRRQESQETQYF.

This chain joins TRBV4-1 and TRBJ2-7; 9 bases match TRBD1. Trimming cost V 1 base and J 1 base; bases outside gene matches: 11. CDR1 MGHRA and CDR2 YSYEKL come from the germline V gene. The CDR3 is 18 residues long. In DNA form, the CDR3 reads TGCGCCAGCAGCCAAGGGATCGGACAGGGGTTGAAGTCCTACGAGCAGTACTTC. Its protein is CASSQGIGQGLKSYEQYF.

Concerning this clone: The same CDR3 is also encoded by other DNA sequences in this sample. The chain has TRBV19 and TRBJ2-7; TRBD2 matches 7 bases. Germline CDR1 and CDR2: LNHDA and SQIVND (reference sequence). After removal of 4 bases from V and 2 bases from J, the junction contained 5 bases not matched to a gene. This CDR3 has 14 residues. In DNA form, the CDR3 reads TGTGCCAGTAGTACTAGCGGTGGGGCCTACGAGCAGTACTTC. Encoded protein: CASSTSGGAYEQYF.